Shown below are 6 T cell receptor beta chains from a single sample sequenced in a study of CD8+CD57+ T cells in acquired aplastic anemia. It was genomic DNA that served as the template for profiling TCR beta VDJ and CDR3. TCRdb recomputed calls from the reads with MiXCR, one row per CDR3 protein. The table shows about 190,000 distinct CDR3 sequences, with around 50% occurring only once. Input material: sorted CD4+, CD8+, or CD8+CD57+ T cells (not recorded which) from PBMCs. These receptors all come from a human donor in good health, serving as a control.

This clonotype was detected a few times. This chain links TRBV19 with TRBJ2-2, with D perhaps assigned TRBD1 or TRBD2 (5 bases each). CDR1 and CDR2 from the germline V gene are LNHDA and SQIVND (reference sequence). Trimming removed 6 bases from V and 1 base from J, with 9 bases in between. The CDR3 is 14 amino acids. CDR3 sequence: CASSRDGNTGELFF. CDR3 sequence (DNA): TGTGCCAGTAGCCGGGACGGGAACACCGGGGAGCTGTTTTTT.

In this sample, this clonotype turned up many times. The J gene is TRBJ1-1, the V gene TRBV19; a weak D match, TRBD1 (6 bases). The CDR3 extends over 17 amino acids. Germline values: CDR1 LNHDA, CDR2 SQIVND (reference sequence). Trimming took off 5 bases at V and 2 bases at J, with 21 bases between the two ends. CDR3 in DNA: TGTGCCAGTAGTCGGGGGGGGCGCCCCTTGGGTAACACTGAAGCTTTCTTT. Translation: CASSRGGRPLGNTEAFF. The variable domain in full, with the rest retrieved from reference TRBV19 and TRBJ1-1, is DGGITQSPKYLFRKEGQNVTLSCEQNLNHDAMYWYRQDPGQGLRLIYYSQIVNDFQKGDIAEGYSVSREKKESFPLTVTSAQKNPTAFYLCASSRGGRPLGNTEAFFGQGTRLTVV.

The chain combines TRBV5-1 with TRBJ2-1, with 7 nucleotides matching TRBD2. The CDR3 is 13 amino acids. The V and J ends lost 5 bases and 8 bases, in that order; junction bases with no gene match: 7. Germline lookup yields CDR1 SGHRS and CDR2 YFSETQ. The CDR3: CASSRLARDEQFF. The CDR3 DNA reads TGCGCCAGCAGTCGACTAGCCCGGGATGAGCAGTTCTTC.

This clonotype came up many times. CDR3 protein: CASSQETSGRPYEQYF. The CDR3 DNA reads as TGTGCCAGCAGCCAAGAGACTAGCGGGCGCCCCTACGAGCAGTACTTC. V usage is TRBV14 and J usage is TRBJ2-7, with 10 bases matching TRBD2. Trimming took 0 bases from V and 2 from J; bases not matched to a gene: 4. The CDR3 is 16 residues long. Germline CDR1 SGHDN, CDR2 FVKESK.

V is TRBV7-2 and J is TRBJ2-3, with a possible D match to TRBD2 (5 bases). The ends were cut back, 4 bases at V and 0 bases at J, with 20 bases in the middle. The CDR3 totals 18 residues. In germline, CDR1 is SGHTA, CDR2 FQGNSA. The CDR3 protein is CASSYVRGRTPSTDTQYF. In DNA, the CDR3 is TGTGCCAGCAGCTACGTTAGAGGGCGGACCCCTAGCACAGATACGCAGTATTTT. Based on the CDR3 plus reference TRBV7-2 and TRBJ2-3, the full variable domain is GAGVSQSPSNKVTEKGKDVELRCDPISGHTALYWYRQSLGQGLEFLIYFQGNSAPDKSGLPSDRFSAERTGGSVSTLTIQRTQQEDSAVYLCASSYVRGRTPSTDTQYFGPGTRLTVL.

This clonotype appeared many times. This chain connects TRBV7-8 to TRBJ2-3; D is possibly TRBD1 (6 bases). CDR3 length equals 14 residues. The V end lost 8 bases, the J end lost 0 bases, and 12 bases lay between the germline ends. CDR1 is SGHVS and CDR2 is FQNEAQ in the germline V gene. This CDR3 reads CASRTVLSTDTQYF. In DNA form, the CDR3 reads TGTGCCAGCCGGACAGTCCTAAGCACAGATACGCAGTATTTT. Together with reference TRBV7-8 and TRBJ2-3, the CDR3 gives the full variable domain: GAGVSQSPRYKVAKRGQDVALRCDPISGHVSLFWYQQALGQGPEFLTYFQNEAQLDKSGLPSDRFFAERPEGSVSTLKIQRTQQEDSAVYLCASRTVLSTDTQYFGPGTRLTVL.